The clone carrying this T cell receptor (beta chain) was seen a handful of times. CDR3 length: 13 amino acids. The V gene lost 4 bases and the J gene lost 8 bases, with 15 bases spanning the gap. Germline CDR1 reads SGDLS; CDR2 reads YYNGEE. Methods used by the authors: Estimation of nucleated cell counts relied on the amplification of reference gene primers. Assay: immunoSEQ multiplex PCR; the TCRdb copy retains only in-frame clones and omits some. V and J calls and clone size are as listed in that table; D and trimming were resolved from the DNA. This sample has tens of thousands of clones, with 84% found just once. The sample is drawn from a study of blood T cell repertoires in COVID-19. Background on the study: The United States, Italy and Spain were the sources of the acute and convalescent COVID-19 samples.

Sequencing used peripheral blood. The V gene is TRBV9, the J gene TRBJ1-1, with a tentative D call TRBD1 (6 bases). The receptor's source is a man in his sixties or seventies with acute or convalescent COVID-19. In nucleotides, the CDR3 is TGTGCCAGCAGCTTACAGGGCGAAGCAGAAGCTTTCTTT. The encoded protein is CASSLQGEAEAFF.